Listed here are 18 T cell receptor beta chains from one sample, sequenced in a study of blood T cell repertoires in COVID-19. Some clones are missing from TCRdb's copy, which holds only in-frame ones; the method was immunoSEQ multiplex PCR. This sample yields 290,000 or so clones, of which approximately 89% are seen a single time; about 2% belongs to the top ten. Sequencing was carried out using peripheral blood. All receptors derive from a woman aged 25 to 45 with COVID-19, enrolled during active disease.

The chain employs TRBV4-1 and TRBJ2-1, with TRBD1 as a possible D gene (6 bases). V gave up 2 bases and J gave up 8 bases, with 10 bases separating them. Germline lookup yields CDR1 MGHRA and CDR2 YSYEKL. This CDR3 has 13 amino acids. The DNA of the CDR3 is TGCGCCAGCAGCCAACCACAGGGCGATGAGCAGTTCTTC. Translated: CASSQPQGDEQFF.

This chain links TRBV7-3 with TRBJ2-3, with TRBD2 as a possible D gene (5 bases). Per germline, CDR1 SGHTA and CDR2 FQGTGA. Trimming removed 0 bases at V and 6 bases at J, with 13 bases between. This CDR3 contains 15 residues. CDR3 protein: CASSLTSRGEDTQYF. For the CDR3, the DNA is TGTGCCAGCAGCTTAACTTCTCGGGGAGAGGATACGCAGTATTTT.

This chain's CDR3 is CASSLRTGVSYEQYF. DNA of the CDR3: TGTGCCAGCAGTTTAAGGACAGGGGTCTCCTACGAGCAGTACTTC. J is TRBJ2-7 and V is TRBV6-6; 9 bases are a match to TRBD1. J gave up 0 bases and V 4 bases, and 4 bases lay outside the gene matches. There are 15 residues in the CDR3. CDR1 and CDR2 from the germline V gene are MNHNY and SVGAGI (reference sequence).

The rearrangement joins TRBV12-3 or TRBV12-4 to TRBJ1-5, with TRBD1 matching 7 bases. The CDR3 spans 12 residues. After removal of 5 bases from V and 5 bases from J, the junction contained 0 bases not matched to a gene. CDR3 DNA sequence: TGTGCCAGCAGTGACAGGGATCAGCCCCAGCATTTT. As protein: CASSDRDQPQHF.

V gene TRBV5-1 combines with J gene TRBJ1-1; TRBD1 agrees at 9 bases. The CDR3 covers 16 residues. V was pared by 0 bases and J by 0 bases, with 3 bases of the junction left unmatched. Germline V gives CDR1 SGHRS, CDR2 YFSETQ. The CDR3 nucleotides are TGCGCCAGCAGCTTGGATCGGACAGGGGTGAACACTGAAGCTTTCTTT. It is translated as CASSLDRTGVNTEAFF.

This clone was picked up one time. The chain is built from TRBV6-6 and TRBJ1-2; D might be TRBD1 (6 bases). This CDR3 comprises 15 residues. Trimming removed 0 bases at V and 3 bases at J, with 11 bases between. CDR1 is MNHNY and CDR2 is SVGAGI in the germline V gene (reference sequence). CDR3 in amino acids: CASSYSRGNDYGYTF. As DNA, the CDR3 is TGTGCCAGCAGTTACTCGAGGGGGAACGACTATGGCTACACCTTC.

V usage is TRBV19 and J usage is TRBJ1-1, with unresolved D. Deletions cut 3 bases from V and 2 bases from J, with 13 bases between. The CDR3 loop spans 15 amino acids. Germline V gives CDR1 LNHDA, CDR2 SQIVND (reference sequence). The CDR3 sequence: CASSIHWQINTEAFF. DNA of the CDR3: TGTGCCAGTAGTATTCATTGGCAGATAAACACTGAAGCTTTCTTT.

V is TRBV3-1 (or the pseudogene TRBV3-2) and J is TRBJ2-3; no definite D call. V lost 1 base and J 5 bases, leaving 13 bases between the germline ends. Germline V gene sequence: CDR1 LGHDT, CDR2 YNNKEL (reference sequence). This CDR3 has 15 residues. CDR3 DNA sequence: TGTGCCAGCAGCCAAGGGGCGCAGGTAGGAGATACGCAGTATTTT. Its translation: CASSQGAQVGDTQYF.

This clone was found once. The chain carries TRBV27 and TRBJ2-2; D is ambiguous. The CDR3 is 16 residues long. V shed 0 bases and J shed 4 bases, with 12 bases lying between them. Germline-derived CDR1 and CDR2 are MNHEY and SMNVEV (reference sequence). The CDR3: CASSLSLLLPTGELFF. CDR3 in DNA: TGTGCCAGCAGTTTATCTCTCCTACTGCCCACCGGGGAGCTGTTTTTT.

J is TRBJ2-2 and V is TRBV10-3; 11 bases fit TRBD2. This CDR3 has 14 residues. Per germline, CDR1 ENHRY and CDR2 SYGVKD. V lost 5 bases to trimming and J lost 6 bases; unmatched junction nucleotides: 2. CDR3 nucleotide sequence: TGTGCCATCAGTCTAGCGGGAGGTGCCGGGGAGCTGTTTTTT. Translated, it gives CAISLAGGAGELFF.

V and J are TRBV18 and TRBJ2-7; D not resolved. CDR1 is KGHSH, CDR2 LQKENI, per germline. Trimming shortened V by 3 bases and J by 4 bases, and 7 bases separated the two germline ends. The CDR3 consists of 12 residues. CDR3 nucleotide sequence: TGTGCCAGCTCACCCGACATATACGAGCAGTACTTC. Residues: CASSPDIYEQYF.

The chain joins TRBV27 to TRBJ2-6; D remains ambiguous. Germline V gene data show CDR1 as MNHEY and CDR2 as SMNVEV (reference sequence). Between the trimmed V and J ends, which lost 4 bases and 2 bases, there was a span of 12 bases. CDR3 length: 16 amino acids. The CDR3 region has the DNA TGTGCCAGCAGTTCCCCCGAGGTTGCTGGGGCCAACGTCCTGACTTTC. This encodes CASSSPEVAGANVLTF.

V usage is TRBV29-1 and J usage is TRBJ1-1, with D unclear. V was trimmed by 4 bases and J by 1 base, leaving 10 bases between them. CDR1 and CDR2 (germline): SQVTM, ANQGSEA. The CDR3 length is 13 residues. CDR3: CSVANRRNTEAFF. The CDR3, as DNA: TGCAGCGTTGCCAACCGGAGGAACACTGAAGCTTTCTTT. Full variable domain (remainder filled in from reference TRBV29-1 and TRBJ1-1): SAVISQKPSRDICQRGTSLTIQCQVDSQVTMMFWYRQQPGQSLTLIATANQGSEATYESGFVIDKFPISRPNLTFSTLTVSNMSPEDSSIYLCSVANRRNTEAFFGQGTRLTVV.

This rearrangement joins TRBV2 to TRBJ2-7; D is perhaps TRBD1 (5 bases). This CDR3 spans 15 amino acids. The germline V gene has CDR1 SNHLY and CDR2 FYNNEI. Trimming removed 0 bases at V and 0 bases at J, with 9 bases between. CDR3 sequence: CASSEAGVASYEQYF. The CDR3 bases are TGTGCCAGCAGTGAAGCAGGGGTTGCCTCCTACGAGCAGTACTTC.

This chain uses TRBV7-2 with TRBJ2-1, with TRBD1 identical over 11 bases. Germline CDR1 and CDR2: SGHTA and FQGNSA. J was trimmed by 7 bases and V by 5 bases; bases with no gene match: 7. CDR3 length: 15 residues. CDR3 region: CASSAPGTGGNEQFF. In nucleotides, the CDR3 is TGTGCCAGCAGCGCCCCCGGGACAGGGGGTAATGAGCAGTTCTTC.

The J gene is TRBJ1-2, the V gene TRBV30; D is unresolved. Trimming stripped 5 bases from V and 7 bases from J, with 20 bases between. The CDR3 consists of 14 residues. Germline CDR1 reads GTSNPN; CDR2 reads SVGIG (reference sequence). The CDR3 DNA is TGTGCCTGGGGACCCTGGGGAGGATTCGCTGGCTACACCTTC. Amino acids: CAWGPWGGFAGYTF.

The genes are TRBV2 and TRBJ1-2, with 7 bases matching TRBD1. After removal of 6 bases from V and 1 base from J, the junction contained 5 bases not matched to a gene. Germline CDR1 SNHLY, CDR2 FYNNEI. This CDR3 spans 14 amino acids. CDR3 amino acids: CASRWSGGNYGYTF. In nucleotides, the CDR3 is TGTGCCAGCAGGTGGTCAGGGGGTAACTATGGCTACACCTTC.

For this clone: A read error may account for a junction end that differs from germline. The V gene is TRBV12-3 or TRBV12-4, the J gene TRBJ2-2, with TRBD1 identical over 7 bases. The CDR3 length is 11 residues. Here the CDR3 reads CASSFPGGLFF. In nucleotides, the CDR3 is TGTGCCAGCAGTTTCCCAGGGGGGCTGTTTTTT.